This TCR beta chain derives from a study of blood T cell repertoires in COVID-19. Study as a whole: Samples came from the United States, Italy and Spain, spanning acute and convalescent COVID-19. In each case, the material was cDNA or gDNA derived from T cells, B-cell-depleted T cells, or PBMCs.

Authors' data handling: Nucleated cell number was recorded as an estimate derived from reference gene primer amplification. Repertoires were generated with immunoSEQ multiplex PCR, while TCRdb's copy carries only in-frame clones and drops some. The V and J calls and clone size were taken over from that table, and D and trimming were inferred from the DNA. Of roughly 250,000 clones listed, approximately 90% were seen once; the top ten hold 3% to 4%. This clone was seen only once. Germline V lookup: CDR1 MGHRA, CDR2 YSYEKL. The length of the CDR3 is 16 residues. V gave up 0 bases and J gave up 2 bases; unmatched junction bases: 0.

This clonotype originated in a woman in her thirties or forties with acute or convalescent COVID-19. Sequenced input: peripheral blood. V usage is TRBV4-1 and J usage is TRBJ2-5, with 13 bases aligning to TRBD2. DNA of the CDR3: TGCGCCAGCAGCCAAGAGGGACTAGCGGGGCAAGAGACCCAGTACTTC. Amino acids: CASSQEGLAGQETQYF.